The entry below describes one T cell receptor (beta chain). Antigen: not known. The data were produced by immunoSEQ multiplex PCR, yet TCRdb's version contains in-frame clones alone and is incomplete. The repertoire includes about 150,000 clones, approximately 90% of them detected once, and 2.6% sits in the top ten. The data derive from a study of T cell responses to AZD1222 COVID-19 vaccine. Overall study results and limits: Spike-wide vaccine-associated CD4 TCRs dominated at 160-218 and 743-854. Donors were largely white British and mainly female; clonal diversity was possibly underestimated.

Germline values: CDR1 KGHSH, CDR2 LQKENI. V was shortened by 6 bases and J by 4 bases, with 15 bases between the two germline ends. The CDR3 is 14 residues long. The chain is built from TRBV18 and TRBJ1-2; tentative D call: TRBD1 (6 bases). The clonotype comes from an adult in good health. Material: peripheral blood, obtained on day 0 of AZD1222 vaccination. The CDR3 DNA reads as TGTGCCAGCTCGACAGGTGGGGGAGGCTATGGCTACACCTTC. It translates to CASSTGGGGYGYTF.